This T cell receptor (beta chain) originates from a study of T-cell memory formation after mild COVID-19. Overall study context: TCR clusters largely stayed donor specific.

TCR alpha and TCR beta cDNA libraries carrying sample barcodes and UMIs were produced by 5'RACE using constant-segment primers. MiXCR, run by TCRdb on the 5' RACE reads, gives a single entry per CDR3 protein. Of 400,000 to 450,000 distinct CDR3 sequences detected, approximately 18% appear once; the ten largest clones hold 20% to 25%. Germline assignment: CDR1 SEHNR and CDR2 FQNEAQ (reference sequence). This CDR3 is built from 14 residues. The V and J ends lost 5 bases and 5 bases respectively, with 16 bases between them. This sequence joins TRBV7-9 and TRBJ2-7; no clear D. The sequenced sample was PBMCs or a T cell subset sorted from them (not recorded which). The receptor was isolated from a man in his late teens or twenties who had mild COVID-19 (a few samples of this study predate the infection). Cell type and time point are not known. In DNA form, the CDR3 reads TGTGCCAGCAGCCCCGATTTTCGGAGTGACGAGCAGTACTTC. Protein sequence: CASSPDFRSDEQYF.